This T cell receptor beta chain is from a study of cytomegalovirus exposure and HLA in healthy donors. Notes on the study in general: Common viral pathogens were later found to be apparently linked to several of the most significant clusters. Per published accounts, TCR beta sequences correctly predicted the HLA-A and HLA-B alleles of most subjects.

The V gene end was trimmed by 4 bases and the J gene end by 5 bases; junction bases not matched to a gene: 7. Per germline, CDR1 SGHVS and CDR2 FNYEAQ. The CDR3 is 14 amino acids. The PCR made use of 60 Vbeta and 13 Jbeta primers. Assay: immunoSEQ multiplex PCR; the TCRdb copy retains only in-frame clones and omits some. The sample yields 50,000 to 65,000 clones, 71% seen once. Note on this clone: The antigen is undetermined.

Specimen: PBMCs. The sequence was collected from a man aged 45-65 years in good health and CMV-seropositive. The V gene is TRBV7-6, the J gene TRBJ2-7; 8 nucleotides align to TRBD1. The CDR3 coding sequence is TGTGCCAGCAGCTCCCTTCAGGGGGCGAACGAGCAGTACTTC. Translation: CASSSLQGANEQYF.